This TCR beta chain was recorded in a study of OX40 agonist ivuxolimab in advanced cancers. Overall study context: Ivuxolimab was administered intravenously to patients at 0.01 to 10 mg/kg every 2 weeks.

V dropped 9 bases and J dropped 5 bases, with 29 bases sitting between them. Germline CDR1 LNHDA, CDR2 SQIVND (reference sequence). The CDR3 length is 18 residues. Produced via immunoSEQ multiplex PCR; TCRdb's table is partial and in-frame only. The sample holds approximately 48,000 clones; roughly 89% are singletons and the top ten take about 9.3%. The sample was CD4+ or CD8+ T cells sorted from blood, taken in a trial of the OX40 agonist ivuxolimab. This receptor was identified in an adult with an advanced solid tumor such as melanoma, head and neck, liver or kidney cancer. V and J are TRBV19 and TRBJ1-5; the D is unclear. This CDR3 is CASGGRAKILRPDQPQHF. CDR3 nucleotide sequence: TGTGCCAGCGGTGGACGGGCTAAAATCCTTCGGCCCGATCAGCCCCAGCATTTT.